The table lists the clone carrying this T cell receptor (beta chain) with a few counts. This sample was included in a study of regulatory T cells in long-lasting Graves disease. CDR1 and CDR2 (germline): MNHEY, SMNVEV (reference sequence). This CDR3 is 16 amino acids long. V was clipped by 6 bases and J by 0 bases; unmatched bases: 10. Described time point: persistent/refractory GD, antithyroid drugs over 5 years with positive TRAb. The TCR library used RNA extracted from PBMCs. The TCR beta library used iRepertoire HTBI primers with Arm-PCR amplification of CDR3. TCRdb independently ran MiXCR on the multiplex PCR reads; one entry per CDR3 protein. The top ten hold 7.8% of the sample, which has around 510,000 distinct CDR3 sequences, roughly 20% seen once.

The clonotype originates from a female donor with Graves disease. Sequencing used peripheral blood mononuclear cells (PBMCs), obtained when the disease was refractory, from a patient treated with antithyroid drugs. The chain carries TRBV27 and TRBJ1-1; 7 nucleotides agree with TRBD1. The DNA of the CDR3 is TGTGCCAGCAGCCAGGACAGGAATCGGATGAACACTGAAGCTTTCTTT. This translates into CASSQDRNRMNTEAFF.